This T cell receptor (beta chain) came from a study of OX40 agonist ivuxolimab in advanced cancers. Clones were sequenced by immunoSEQ multiplex PCR, and TCRdb holds only the in-frame ones, with some missing. The repertoire has just over 50,000 clones, around nine tenths of them found once; the top ten carry roughly 3.6%. A remark on this clone: Its matching antigen is unknown.

J gave up 5 bases and V 3 bases, and 10 bases lay outside the gene matches. Germline CDR1 MDHEN, CDR2 SYDVKM. The CDR3 is made up of 16 amino acids. Notes on the study in general: On average, CD8+ T cells had more expanded clones than CD4+.

This sequence was found in an adult with an advanced solid tumor such as melanoma, head and neck, liver or kidney cancer. Sequencing used CD4+ or CD8+ T cells sorted from blood, obtained in a trial of the OX40 agonist ivuxolimab. The chain joins TRBV28 to TRBJ2-5; 9 bases line up with TRBD2. CDR3 residues: CASSFAGGSLAETQYF. CDR3 DNA: TGTGCCAGCAGTTTCGCGGGAGGGTCCCTCGCCGAGACCCAGTACTTC.